This T cell receptor (beta chain) was recovered during a study of T cells in Graves' hyperthyroidism and ophthalmopathy. Trimming shortened V by 3 bases and J by 3 bases, and 8 bases separated the two germline ends. The CDR3 consists of 13 residues. Germline CDR1 and CDR2: SGHTA and FQGNSA. Points from the study as a whole: In blood, most of the thyroid clonotypes expanded above 0.001 were also present.

Regions amplified from RNA transcripts were the TCR beta CDR3 regions. Using the HTBI primer set, a first-round RT-PCR was run on the TCR CDR3. From the multiplex PCR reads, TCRdb called clonotypes with MiXCR, one entry per CDR3 protein. This sample yields 250,000 to 300,000 distinct CDR3 sequences, of which roughly 19% are seen a single time; 39% belongs to the top ten. In its sample, this clonotype was seen many times. Antigen: not known. Sequenced input: blood. This receptor was obtained from a man between 45 and 60 years old with Graves' ophthalmopathy. V usage is TRBV7-2 and J usage is TRBJ1-1; D gene ambiguous. This CDR3 is CASSFQWDTEAFF. CDR3 nucleotide sequence: TGTGCCAGCAGCTTTCAGTGGGACACTGAAGCTTTCTTT.